This T cell receptor beta chain was captured by sequencing in a study of beta chain features in type 1 diabetes (dated by TCRdb to 2016 to 2018). Concerning the study at large: Mean age, gender distribution, total cell number and subset yield did not differ between patients and healthy donors. A total of 107,917,701 sorted cells were examined across all samples, and a strong correlation was observed between cell number per subset and RNA yield. In the study, TCRB repertoires of sorted circulating CD4+ T cell subsets from recently diagnosed type 1 diabetes patients were compared with those of matched healthy donors. Whereas all 28 donors provided naive and central memory subsets, regulatory and stem cell-like memory subsets were isolated from just 8 patients and about 8 healthy donors.

V is clipped by 4 bases and J by 9 bases, and the sequence between their germline boundaries is 19 bases long. The CDR3 goes from the cysteine to the phenylalanine over 14 residues. Just the 42-base CDR3 DNA is kept, in frame starting at base 1. Taken from the germline V gene, the CDR1 and CDR2 loops are SNHLY and FYNNEI. General study outcomes and caveats: Because cDNA was sequenced instead of genomic DNA, highly expressing activated cells could be over-represented, though the groups showed no difference in activation or CD3 levels. Shorter templates might be favored by PCR, yet because patient and control samples were amplified and corrected together, any such skew would affect both groups equally. Naive, central memory and regulatory TCRB repertoires appeared to be more similar among patients than among healthy donors. In all four CD4+ subsets, TCRB CDR3 length was moderately but significantly shorter in type 1 diabetes patients. At VDJ recombination sites, type 1 diabetes patients had fewer insertions and more deleted nucleotides, which implies abnormalities in thymic rearrangement. Only small numbers of individuals were included in the HLA sub-analyses, which left unresolved whether HLA type had any influence on TCRB rearrangement.

Each donor gave one peripheral blood draw, averaging roughly 0.11 L, which was collected into heparinised tubes. A BD FACSAria II was used to sort naive, central memory, regulatory and stem cell-like memory CD4+ T cells with a panel that included CD45RO, CCR7, CD25, CD127, CD95 and CD27. Purity was above 95% for every sorted population. PBMCs were isolated right away by Lymphoprep density gradient centrifugation and were stained directly, without culture. So that batch effects would be minimized, each experiment stained and sorted samples in pairs, pairing one healthy donor with one patient. A note on this clone: Its antigen is currently not known. No base qualities exist here, and no much larger clone lies one base off it.

The High Capacity cDNA Reverse Transcription Kit was used to reverse transcribe all of the isolated RNA, meaning that expressed TCRB transcripts were what got sequenced. Naive, central memory and regulatory T cell samples underwent deep immunoSEQ sequencing, averaging about 3.57 million total reads per sample. Sorted cells were lysed in RLT buffer and RNA was extracted with DNase-treated RNeasy Micro or Mini kits, depending on cell number. To prevent cross-contamination, each cell subset was processed individually, whereas patient and healthy donor samples were processed jointly. The immunoSEQ multiplex PCR was used to amplify TCRB sequences from cDNA, generating 87-bp fragments that spanned the CDR3 region. Amplicons were sequenced on the Illumina HiSeq platform. As for how the authors treated the data: Synthetic template baselines were used to correct PCR bias computationally, reads within Hamming distance 2 were collapsed, and singletons that could not be merged were discarded. Reads were aligned against IMGT to assign V, D and J genes, CDR3 length and insertions or deletions at six rearrangement sites. Within each subset, clonotype counts were normalized to sorted cell number, and only after that were true diversity and Gini coefficients computed with the tcR R package. Repertoire sharing was quantified using the overlap coefficient calculated on TCRB nucleotide sequences. Out-of-frame TCRB sequences from naive cells were analyzed as a proxy for the pre-selection repertoire. Entries here come from immuneACCESS through TCRdb and include only in-frame sequences with V and J called. Some clones fail to appear in such tables; in the studies checked, an unresolved V gene covers under half of the shortfall, and the cause of the remainder is unknown. V and J calls plus clone size are reproduced from that table; the DNA served to infer D and trimming. The sample table lists 200,000 to 250,000 clones, 13% to 15% of them with a count of one. The ten largest clones capture around 0.025% of the sample.

The sequenced sample was naive CD4+ T cells from blood. What this sample's cell subset or site label stands for: true naive CD4+ T cells. The V and J genes are TRBV2 and TRBJ2-7, and perhaps TRBD2 as D gene, on 5 matching bases. This receptor was taken from a woman aged 40-49 years in good health. The DNA is TGTGCCAGCAGTGTCTCCGGACGCCTCGAGGGGCAGTACTTC. Translation gives CASSVSGRLEGQYF.